These 16 T cell receptor beta chains came from one sample sequenced in a study of OX40 agonist ivuxolimab in advanced cancers. Sequenced by immunoSEQ multiplex PCR; TCRdb stores in-frame clones only, minus some. This sample has about 48,000 clones, with around 90% found just once. Sequencing used CD4+ or CD8+ T cells sorted from blood, obtained in a trial of the OX40 agonist ivuxolimab. All receptors come from an adult with an advanced solid tumor such as melanoma, head and neck, liver or kidney cancer.

J is TRBJ2-2 and V is TRBV28; tentative D call: TRBD2 (5 bases). Deletions cut 9 bases from V and 1 base from J, with 18 bases between. Germline V gives CDR1 MDHEN, CDR2 SYDVKM. The CDR3 loop spans 16 amino acids. CDR3 residues: CASLARERENTGELFF. The CDR3 nucleotides are TGTGCCAGTCTTGCCCGTGAGAGGGAGAACACCGGGGAGCTGTTTTTT.

Here the CDR3 DNA reads TGTGCCAGCAGTTACGGGAGTCGCACTGAAGCTTTCTTT. It yields the protein CASSYGSRTEAFF. The J gene is TRBJ1-1, the V gene TRBV6-6; D is ambiguous. Germline CDR1 reads MNHNY; CDR2 reads SVGAGI (reference sequence). This CDR3 is 13 amino acids long. With 2 bases removed from V and 4 bases from J, the gap between germline ends came to 8 bases.

The chain combines TRBV6-4 with TRBJ1-1; D gene unclear. This CDR3 region has 16 residues. CDR1 MRHNA and CDR2 SNTAGT come from the germline V gene. V lost 2 bases and J lost 0, with 13 bases in between. CDR3 in DNA: TGTGCCAGCAGTGACGTTGGTTGGGGAATGAACACTGAAGCTTTCTTT. This sequence encodes CASSDVGWGMNTEAFF.

CDR3 amino acids: CASSADGSGIPSYEQYF. The CDR3 bases are TGTGCCAGCAGCGCGGATGGCAGCGGGATCCCTAGTTACGAGCAGTACTTC. The rearrangement links TRBV2 to TRBJ2-7; 7 bases fit TRBD2. This CDR3 contains 17 residues. Trimming took 6 bases from V and 4 from J; bases not matched to a gene: 18. Germline assignment: CDR1 SNHLY and CDR2 FYNNEI.

This rearrangement joins TRBV7-9 to TRBJ1-1; D not certain. CDR1 and CDR2 (germline): SEHNR, FQNEAQ (reference sequence). Trimming took off 5 bases at V and 3 bases at J, with 1 base between the two ends. This CDR3 contains 10 residues. CDR3 protein: CASSDTEAFF. The CDR3 region has the DNA TGTGCCAGCAGCGACACTGAAGCTTTCTTT.

The chain employs TRBV29-1 and TRBJ2-3; D is perhaps TRBD1 or TRBD2 (5 bases each). The germline CDR1 and CDR2 sequences are SQVTM and ANQGSEA. V was cut by 7 bases and J by 1 base, with 21 bases left in between. The CDR3 totals 16 residues. The CDR3 is CSAEGAGLWRTDTQYF. The CDR3, as DNA: TGCAGCGCCGAAGGGGCGGGCCTTTGGCGCACAGATACGCAGTATTTT.

V and J are TRBV5-4 and TRBJ2-5; perhaps TRBD1 as D (6 bases). The CDR3 sequence is 16 residues long. Deletions cut 3 bases from V and 0 bases from J, with 15 bases between. CDR1 and CDR2 from the germline V gene are SGHNT and YYREEE (reference sequence). The CDR3 nucleotides are TGTGCCAGCAGCTCTGGGGACATCGGTTACCAAGAGACCCAGTACTTC. This encodes CASSSGDIGYQETQYF.

V usage is TRBV5-6 and J usage is TRBJ2-7; 11 bases are a match to TRBD2. V lost 0 bases to trimming and J lost 7 bases; unmatched junction nucleotides: 9. Germline V CDR1 and CDR2: SGHDT, YYEEEE. This CDR3 has 16 amino acids. CDR3: CASSLAGSGRAPEQYF. CDR3 in DNA: TGTGCCAGCAGCTTGGCTGGTAGCGGGAGGGCCCCTGAGCAGTACTTC.

The gene calls are TRBV2 and TRBJ1-2; D not resolved. Germline V lookup: CDR1 SNHLY, CDR2 FYNNEI. The CDR3 runs 14 residues. Trimming pared 3 bases from V and 6 bases from J, leaving 14 bases between. In nucleotides, the CDR3 is TGTGCCAGCAGTGACGGTTGGGTTACGAATGGCTACACCTTC. Translating gives CASSDGWVTNGYTF.

The chain is built from TRBV5-4 and TRBJ2-1; D is unclear. Germline CDR1 is SGHNT and CDR2 is YYREEE (reference sequence). This CDR3 spans 12 amino acids. V lost 1 base to trimming and J lost 10 bases, with 9 bases between them. Here the CDR3 DNA reads TGTGCCAGCAGCTTGAACGGAGTAGAGCAGTTCTTC. Protein sequence: CASSLNGVEQFF.

The table lists this clone with a few counts. The gene calls are TRBV19 and TRBJ2-7, with unresolved D. This CDR3 contains 14 residues. V lost 3 bases and J lost 0, with 9 bases in between. CDR1 is LNHDA and CDR2 is SQIVND in the germline V gene (reference sequence). CDR3 in DNA: TGTGCCAGTAGTATCGGCACAGCCTCCTACGAGCAGTACTTC. Protein product: CASSIGTASYEQYF.

V and J are TRBV2 and TRBJ1-5; D remains unclear. This CDR3 has 15 residues. The germline gives CDR1 SNHLY, CDR2 FYNNEI. The V and J ends lost 3 bases and 2 bases respectively, with 11 bases between them. For the CDR3, the DNA is TGTGCCAGCAGTGAGCCGGGGAGGGGCAATCAGCCCCAGCATTTT. Translated, it gives CASSEPGRGNQPQHF.

V is TRBV7-8 and J is TRBJ2-1; tentative D call: TRBD2 (7 bases). The CDR3 has 12 residues. V was cut by 10 bases and J by 9 bases, with 16 bases left in between. The germline gives CDR1 SGHVS, CDR2 FQNEAQ. The CDR3 sequence: CANEGEGGEQFF. CDR3 nucleotide sequence: TGTGCCAATGAGGGGGAGGGCGGTGAGCAGTTCTTC.

Judged by abundance, this clone is medium-sized. CDR3 region: CASTWEGANVYGYTF. The CDR3 region has the DNA TGTGCCAGCACCTGGGAGGGGGCTAATGTTTATGGCTACACCTTC. V and J are TRBV28 and TRBJ1-2, with 7 bases aligning to TRBD1. The CDR3 totals 15 residues. The V segment lost 7 bases and the J segment 5 bases; nucleotides outside the gene matches: 13. Germline V gene sequence: CDR1 MDHEN, CDR2 SYDVKM.

V usage is TRBV5-6 and J usage is TRBJ2-1, with D unresolved. Germline CDR1 and CDR2: SGHDT and YYEEEE. V gave up 0 bases and J gave up 3 bases, with 7 bases separating them. CDR3 length equals 14 residues. The DNA of the CDR3 is TGTGCCAGCAGCTTGGGCCAGCACTACAATGAGCAGTTCTTC. Amino acid sequence: CASSLGQHYNEQFF.

The rearrangement joins TRBV6-1 to TRBJ2-1, with 9 bases that match TRBD1. With 8 bases clipped from V and 6 bases from J, the junction kept 8 bases outside the gene matches. CDR1 is MNHNS, CDR2 SASEGT, per germline. This CDR3 comprises 14 residues. The CDR3 DNA follows: TGTGCCAGCGACGCCGGGACAGGGTTCAATGAGCAGTTCTTC. Translating gives CASDAGTGFNEQFF.